Below are 19 T cell receptor beta chains sequenced from a single sample in a study of a mutant IDH1 vaccine in newly diagnosed glioma. These receptors' antigens are unknown. Libraries were prepared by immunoSEQ multiplex PCR; TCRdb keeps only in-frame clonotypes and omits some of them. The table has 70,000 to 100,000 clones, roughly nine tenths seen once. Time point noted: week 5, during vaccination. A single vaccine dose contained 300 ug of mutant IDH1 20-mer peptide, and topical imiquimod was used with it. Source: PBMCs, taken from a glioma patient whose treatment included an IDH1 peptide vaccine. These receptor sequences come from a woman in her forties or fifties with glioma.

This chain links TRBV19 with TRBJ1-2; TRBD1 might be the D (5 bases). Trimming pared 5 bases from V and 3 bases from J, leaving 16 bases between. CDR1 LNHDA and CDR2 SQIVND come from the germline V gene (reference sequence). The CDR3 has 15 residues. The CDR3 DNA sequence: TGTGCCAGTAGTCCTCGAACCGGGACCGACTATGGCTACACCTTC. It specifies CASSPRTGTDYGYTF. Drawing the rest from reference TRBV19 and TRBJ1-2, the complete variable domain is DGGITQSPKYLFRKEGQNVTLSCEQNLNHDAMYWYRQDPGQGLRLIYYSQIVNDFQKGDIAEGYSVSREKKESFPLTVTSAQKNPTAFYLCASSPRTGTDYGYTFGSGTRLTVV.

CDR3 nucleotides: TGCGCCAGCAGCCAAGTAGGGGCAGGGAGGCTGTGGCCCCAGCATTTT. Translation: CASSQVGAGRLWPQHF. This rearrangement joins TRBV4-1 to TRBJ1-5; the D gene is possibly TRBD1 (5 bases). Germline values: CDR1 MGHRA, CDR2 YSYEKL. Trimming stripped 1 base from V and 9 bases from J, with 19 bases between. The CDR3 is made up of 16 amino acids.

The chain links TRBV15 to TRBJ2-1, with a possible D match to TRBD2 (6 bases). CDR1 is LNHNV and CDR2 is YYDKDF in the germline V gene (reference sequence). CDR3 size: 15 residues. V shed 2 bases and J shed 2 bases, with 10 bases lying between them. As DNA, the CDR3 is TGTGCCACCAGCAGACCTCGGGAGACCTACAATGAGCAGTTCTTC. Protein: CATSRPRETYNEQFF.

This chain joins TRBV5-4 and TRBJ1-2, with 8 bases that match TRBD1. CDR1 is SGHNT, CDR2 YYREEE, per germline (reference sequence). The CDR3 has 17 residues. J was trimmed by 4 bases and V by 4 bases; bases with no gene match: 15. The CDR3 protein is CASSRGTGATNLYGYTF. The CDR3 region has the DNA TGTGCCAGCAGCCGTGGGACAGGAGCGACCAACCTCTATGGCTACACCTTC. Full variable domain (remainder filled in from reference TRBV5-4 and TRBJ1-2): ETGVTQSPTHLIKTRGQQVTLRCSSQSGHNTVSWYQQALGQGPQFIFQYYREEENGRGNFPPRFSGLQFPNYSSELNVNALELDDSALYLCASSRGTGATNLYGYTFGSGTRLTVV.

V and J are TRBV28 and TRBJ2-1; a possible D gene is TRBD2 (6 bases). CDR1 and CDR2 from the germline V gene are MDHEN and SYDVKM. V was cut by 6 bases and J by 5 bases, with 14 bases left in between. The CDR3 runs to 14 residues. CDR3 region: CASSPTSPNNEQFF. CDR3 bases: TGTGCCAGCAGCCCCACTAGCCCTAACAATGAGCAGTTCTTC.

This clone was seen only once. This sequence joins TRBV7-2 and TRBJ2-1; D remains ambiguous. V was pared by 4 bases and J by 6 bases, with 10 bases between. The length of the CDR3 is 13 residues. Germline V gene lookup returns CDR1 SGHTA and CDR2 FQGNSA. CDR3 amino acids: CASSSQPVNEQFF. CDR3 sequence (DNA): TGTGCCAGCAGCTCCCAGCCCGTCAATGAGCAGTTCTTC.

The CDR3 loop reads CAISEETGPGPGELFF. The DNA for the CDR3 is TGTGCCATCAGTGAGGAGACAGGGCCGGGCCCCGGGGAGCTGTTTTTT. The chain links TRBV10-3 to TRBJ2-2; 7 bases map to TRBD1. Germline V gene lookup returns CDR1 ENHRY and CDR2 SYGVKD. V was clipped by 2 bases and J by 6 bases; unmatched bases: 9. The length of the CDR3 is 16 residues.

This rearrangement joins TRBV7-9 to TRBJ2-5; 15 bases are shared with TRBD2. V trimming: 5 bases; J trimming: 3 bases; junction bases outside the gene matches: 1. This CDR3 has 15 amino acids. CDR1 and CDR2 from the germline V gene are SEHNR and FQNEAQ (reference sequence). CDR3 DNA: TGTGCCAGCAGCCGGACTAGCGGGAGGGAAGAGACCCAGTACTTC. This encodes CASSRTSGREETQYF. Combining the CDR3 with reference TRBV7-9 and TRBJ2-5 gives the whole variable domain DTGVSQNPRHKITKRGQNVTFRCDPISEHNRLYWYRQTLGQGPEFLTYFQNEAQLEKSRLLSDRFSAERPKGSFSTLEIQRTEQGDSAMYLCASSRTSGREETQYFGPGTRLLVL.

This clone appeared once. The CDR3, as DNA: TGTGCCAGCAGCGTAGGCCCGGGGGGTGAGCAGTACTTC. Translated, it gives CASSVGPGGEQYF. The chain couples TRBV9 to TRBJ2-7; TRBD2 agrees at 7 bases. V lost 0 bases and J lost 7; bases outside the gene matches: 4. The CDR3 length is 13 residues. CDR1 is SGDLS and CDR2 is YYNGEE in the germline V gene.

This clone was detected only once. This chain connects TRBV23-1 to TRBJ1-5; possibly TRBD1 for D (5 bases). TRBV23-1 is annotated as an ORF whose role is uncertain. CDR3 length equals 17 residues. The V end lost 3 bases, the J end lost 6 bases, and 21 bases lay between the germline ends. The CDR3 here is CASSHDGLGWGRQPQHF. CDR3 bases: TGCGCCAGCAGTCATGACGGACTGGGGTGGGGCCGTCAGCCCCAGCATTTT.

This clone was detected only a few times. The V and J genes are TRBV13 and TRBJ2-7, with 7 bases fitting TRBD2. Germline trimming cut 6 bases from V and 2 bases from J; bases unmatched to any gene: 7. The germline V gene encodes CDR1 PRHDT and CDR2 FYEKMQ (reference sequence). The CDR3 has 14 residues. The CDR3 loop is CASRLSGTTYEQYF. The DNA for the CDR3 is TGTGCCAGCAGGTTAAGCGGGACCACCTACGAGCAGTACTTC.

This sequence joins TRBV18 and TRBJ2-7; no clear D. The CDR3 is 13 residues long. The germline V and J ends were trimmed by 0 bases and 5 bases, with 8 bases remaining between them. Germline V CDR1 and CDR2: KGHSH, LQKENI. The CDR3 DNA reads as TGTGCCAGCTCACCACCTACAGTAGACGAGCAGTACTTC. Protein product: CASSPPTVDEQYF.

J is TRBJ1-2 and V is TRBV6-5; D perhaps matches TRBD1 (6 bases). Between the trimmed V and J ends, which lost 5 bases and 8 bases, there was a span of 18 bases. The CDR3 is 14 amino acids. Looked up from germline, CDR1 is MNHEY and CDR2 is SVGAGI. CDR3 sequence: CASSPRDIQGGYTF. For the CDR3, the DNA is TGTGCCAGCAGTCCCCGGGACATTCAGGGAGGCTACACCTTC.

V usage is TRBV18 and J usage is TRBJ2-5; 9 bases align to TRBD2. Trimming removed 0 bases from V and 5 bases from J; junction bases left unmatched: 4. Germline values: CDR1 KGHSH, CDR2 LQKENI. The length of the CDR3 is 15 residues. The CDR3 sequence: CASSPPSGRQETQYF. As DNA, the CDR3 is TGTGCCAGCTCACCACCTAGCGGGAGACAGGAGACCCAGTACTTC.

The CDR3 DNA sequence: TGTGCCAGCAGTACGGACAGTAGCACAGATACGCAGTATTTT. Protein: CASSTDSSTDTQYF. The chain is built from TRBV28 and TRBJ2-3; D is perhaps TRBD1 (6 bases). Germline V CDR1 and CDR2: MDHEN, SYDVKM. V gave up 5 bases and J gave up 0 bases, with 9 bases separating them. The CDR3 runs 14 residues.

This chain uses TRBV18 with TRBJ2-1; TRBD2 is a possible D gene (6 bases). V was trimmed by 2 bases and J by 5 bases, leaving 13 bases between them. Germline CDR1 reads KGHSH; CDR2 reads LQKENI. This CDR3 is built from 15 residues. Here the CDR3 reads CASSPVAGNNNEQFF. The CDR3 region has the DNA TGTGCCAGCTCACCAGTGGCGGGAAACAACAATGAGCAGTTCTTC.

This chain links TRBV5-1 with TRBJ1-2, with TRBD1 matching over 11 bases. The length of the CDR3 is 13 residues. The germline gives CDR1 SGHRS, CDR2 YFSETQ. With V trimmed by 5 bases and J by 7 bases, 4 bases remained unmatched. CDR3 sequence: CASRPGTGGGYTF. Here the CDR3 DNA reads TGCGCCAGCAGGCCCGGGACAGGGGGTGGCTACACCTTC.

The V and J genes are TRBV5-6 and TRBJ2-1; no definite D call. Trimming removed 0 bases from V and 8 bases from J, with 3 bases in between. The CDR3 is 11 residues long. Germline lookup yields CDR1 SGHDT and CDR2 YYEEEE. The CDR3 loop is CASSLADEQFF. The CDR3 DNA sequence: TGTGCCAGCAGCTTGGCCGATGAGCAGTTCTTC.

V gene TRBV5-4 combines with J gene TRBJ2-5; 13 bases line up with TRBD2. Per germline, CDR1 SGHNT and CDR2 YYREEE (reference sequence). V shed 4 bases, J shed 4 bases, and the junction held 10 bases outside the gene matches. CDR3 length equals 17 residues. CDR3 in amino acids: CASSRGLAGDDRETQYF. CDR3 coding DNA: TGTGCCAGCAGCCGCGGACTAGCGGGAGACGACCGAGAGACCCAGTACTTC.